Listed below are T cell receptor beta chains from one sample, sequenced in a study of blood T cell repertoires in COVID-19. Profiling relied on immunoSEQ multiplex PCR, and the TCRdb table lists in-frame clones only, not all of them. Among almost 55,000 clones listed, about nine tenths were seen once. The sequencing sample was made of peripheral blood. These receptors all stem from a human donor in a cohort sampled during active COVID-19. Both conserved end residues are trimmed from each CDR3.

V	J	CDR3
TRBV5-6	TRBJ1-2	ASSWGRLPYGYT
TRBV6-5	TRBJ2-7	ASSYSSGPYEQY
TRBV7-9	TRBJ1-3	ASSSDTSDGNTIY
TRBV2	TRBJ2-1	ASSRDRKPYNEQF
TRBV5-4	TRBJ2-3	ASSWGQGAHLSTDTQY
TRBV21-1	TRBJ2-2	ASSEGQIGELF
TRBV9	TRBJ1-4	ASSVDQQGYEKLF
TRBV7-8	TRBJ1-5	ASSLRDRFSNQPQH
TRBV11-1	TRBJ1-1	ASSVDRGGRVAF
TRBV28	TRBJ1-5	ASRTGDQPQH
TRBV3-1/TRBV3-2	TRBJ2-1	ASSQASGRSYNEQF
TRBV19	TRBJ1-3	ASGEQISGNTIY
TRBV15	TRBJ2-7	ATSRVGPGEGGFSYEQY
TRBV6-6	TRBJ1-2	ASSSGQGAQGYT
TRBV27	TRBJ1-2	ASKREGNYGYT
TRBV9	TRBJ1-2	ASSTMRGGDYT
TRBV6-1	TRBJ1-4	ASSETLRVLTNEKLF
TRBV28	TRBJ1-4	ASSTRTGGREKLF
TRBV5-6	TRBJ1-1	ASSLAGQGALTEAF
TRBV28	TRBJ1-2	ASSLHSPGLRLGYT
TRBV7-3	TRBJ1-1	ANLQGSDTEAF
TRBV28	TRBJ1-1	ASSSQKGALEAF
TRBV11-2	TRBJ2-6	ASSLGQPGANVLT
TRBV7-2	TRBJ2-1	ASSLTRDRGANEQF
TRBV5-1	TRBJ1-2	ASSVQGRVGYT
TRBV2	TRBJ1-2	ASSDVSRPGDYGYT